These T cell receptor beta chains were read from a single sample in a study of control samples from healthy donors and cancer patients. Sequenced by immunoSEQ multiplex PCR; TCRdb stores in-frame clones only, minus some. Of around 190,000 clones in the sample, roughly 89% were seen once. Sequencing was done on a sample of blood. These receptors came from a woman in her fifties or sixties in good health. Both conserved end residues are part of each CDR3.

TRBJ1-1,TRBV21-1,CASSTRDRGEGGTEAFF
TRBJ1-5,TRBV7-3,CASSFEGGGQPQHF
TRBJ1-2,TRBV7-2,CASSPQSTTYGYTF
TRBJ2-1,TRBV28,CASSLMASGRDNEQFF
TRBJ2-7,TRBV28,CASSSPGTTFRYEQYF
TRBJ1-1,TRBV2,CASRPGPDTEAFF
TRBJ2-3,TRBV4-3,CASSQGGLAGPQVSTDTQYF
TRBJ1-1,TRBV5-4,CASSESAGRNTEAFF
TRBJ2-7,TRBV5-1,CASSRGQGNQLSYEQYF
TRBJ2-1,TRBV4-1,CASSPQGSDEQFF
TRBJ2-3,TRBV27,CASSIGADTQYF
TRBJ1-6,TRBV9,CASGQGKGSPLHF
TRBJ1-2,TRBV9,CASSVVGSWPGALNYGYTF
TRBJ2-3,TRBV6-1,CASSELGRGGTDTQYF
TRBJ1-6,TRBV6-6,CASSYSPQGASSPLHF
TRBJ1-2,TRBV5-1,CASSLSAAVGGYTF
TRBJ2-5,TRBV18,CASSPYGQGTSETQYF
TRBJ2-3,TRBV7-9,CASSRTGGYTDTQYF
TRBJ1-1,TRBV4-2,CASSQVPLTDTEAFF
TRBJ2-5,TRBV7-9,CASSSKSSSNGTQYF
TRBJ2-2,TRBV11-3,CASSLDQGWTGELFF
TRBJ1-1,TRBV27,CASSHTMGQMNTEAFF
TRBJ2-5,TRBV6-6,CASSYTPGQRQETQYF
TRBJ2-2,TRBV6-2/TRBV6-3,CASSHFQGSTGELFF
TRBJ2-7,TRBV6-5,CASSYGVGGTYEQYF
TRBJ1-1,TRBV19,CASSYRTGMNTEAFF
TRBJ2-3,TRBV6-6,CASAMLSTDTQYF
TRBJ2-4,TRBV15,CATSIVRGSLDIQYF
TRBJ2-1,TRBV24-1,CATSDLRAGGYNEQFF
TRBJ1-1,TRBV6-6,CASSFQGFMNTEAFF
TRBJ2-7,TRBV7-6,CASSLVAGGVYEQYF
TRBJ2-2,TRBV9,CASSVSGTAGELFF
TRBJ1-1,TRBV2,CASSELGTAYTEAFF
TRBJ1-1,TRBV7-6,CASSSSGAEAFF
TRBJ2-1,TRBV9,CASSPQRAGGSEQFF
TRBJ2-3,TRBV9,CASSPRQEGADTQYF
TRBJ1-6,TRBV30,CAWSASGGNGNSPLHF
TRBJ2-7,TRBV28,CASSLPLKGHISYEQYF
TRBJ2-3,TRBV9,CASSASAERTDTQYF
TRBJ2-2,TRBV9,CASSVGSGSFAGELFF
TRBJ1-1,TRBV27,CASKYRGQSNTEAFF
TRBJ1-2,TRBV7-9,CASSEGDGYTF
TRBJ2-1,TRBV11-2,CASILPGDYNEQFF
TRBJ2-3,TRBV5-1,CASSPYTDPTGDTQYF
TRBJ1-3,TRBV19,CASMGRGSHSGNTIYF
TRBJ1-1,TRBV9,CASSVGQASNTEAFF
TRBJ1-2,TRBV19,CASTGIPSYGYTF
TRBJ1-1,TRBV29-1,CSVDQTGATEAFF
TRBJ1-2,TRBV28,CASSVSDYGYTF
TRBJ1-5,TRBV5-5,CASSLTGAGQPQHF
TRBJ2-5,TRBV10-3,CAISESAGETQYF